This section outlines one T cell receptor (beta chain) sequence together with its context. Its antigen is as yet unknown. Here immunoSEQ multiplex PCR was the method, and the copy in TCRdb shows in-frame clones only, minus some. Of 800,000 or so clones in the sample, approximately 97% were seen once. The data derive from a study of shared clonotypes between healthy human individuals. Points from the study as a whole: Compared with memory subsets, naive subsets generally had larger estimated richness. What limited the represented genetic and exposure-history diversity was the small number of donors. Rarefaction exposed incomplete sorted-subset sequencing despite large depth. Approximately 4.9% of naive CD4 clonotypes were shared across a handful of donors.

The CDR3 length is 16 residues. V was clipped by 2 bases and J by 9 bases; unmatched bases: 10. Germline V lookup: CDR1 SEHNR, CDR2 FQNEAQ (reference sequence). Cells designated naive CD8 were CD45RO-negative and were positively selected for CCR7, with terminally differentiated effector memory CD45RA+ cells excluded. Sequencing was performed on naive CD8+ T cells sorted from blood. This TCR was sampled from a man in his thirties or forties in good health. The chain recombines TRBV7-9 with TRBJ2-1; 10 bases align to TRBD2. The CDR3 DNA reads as TGTGCCAGCAGCTTACCTAGCGGGAGAGGGGTCGGTGAGCAGTTCTTC. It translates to CASSLPSGRGVGEQFF.